This T cell receptor beta chain was found in a study of CD8+ T cells in alopecia areata. Following extraction, RNA underwent reverse transcription to cDNA, which served as the sequencing template. Assay used: immunoSEQ multiplex PCR; TCRdb lists only in-frame clones, some missing. The table shows about 90,000 clones, with roughly 45% occurring only once. The length of the CDR3 is 13 residues. Between the trimmed V and J ends, which lost 8 bases and 6 bases, there was a span of 17 bases. The germline V gene encodes CDR1 SGHNT and CDR2 YYREEE (reference sequence). Treatment indicated: oral pan-JAK inhibitor, 5-10 mg twice daily.

The chain has TRBV5-4 and TRBJ1-2; D call uncertain. The input for sequencing was CD8+ T cells sorted from blood, taken at week 24, from a patient treated with tofacitinib. This sequence was found in a human donor with alopecia areata. CDR3 region: CASWNLGDHGYTF. The CDR3 DNA sequence: TGTGCCAGTTGGAACCTCGGGGATCATGGCTACACCTTC. Looking up the rest from reference TRBV5-4 and TRBJ1-2 gives the full variable domain: ETGVTQSPTHLIKTRGQQVTLRCSSQSGHNTVSWYQQALGQGPQFIFQYYREEENGRGNFPPRFSGLQFPNYSSELNVNALELDDSALYLCASWNLGDHGYTFGSGTRLTVV.